This T cell receptor beta chain was sequenced in a study of T cells in Graves' hyperthyroidism and ophthalmopathy. This clonotype was detected ten times or more. Amplified TCR beta CDR3 regions derived from RNA transcripts. RT-PCR in the first round (using the HTBI primer set) targeted the TCR CDR3. TCRdb redid the calling of the multiplex PCR reads with MiXCR, one entry per CDR3 protein. In the table there are hundreds of thousands of distinct CDR3 sequences, approximately 14% of which are singletons. From germline, CDR1 is LNHDA and CDR2 SQIVND (reference sequence). The CDR3 totals 18 residues. J was trimmed by 3 bases and V by 7 bases; bases with no gene match: 19.

This clonotype was sampled from a woman aged 35 to 49 with Graves' ophthalmopathy. Sequencing was done on a sample of blood. The chain has TRBV19 and TRBJ1-2; 8 bases are shared with TRBD1. CDR3 coding DNA: TGTGCCAGTAACCCGTTGAGCGGGGGCAGGGGACAGGACTATGGCTACACCTTC. Its protein product is CASNPLSGGRGQDYGYTF.